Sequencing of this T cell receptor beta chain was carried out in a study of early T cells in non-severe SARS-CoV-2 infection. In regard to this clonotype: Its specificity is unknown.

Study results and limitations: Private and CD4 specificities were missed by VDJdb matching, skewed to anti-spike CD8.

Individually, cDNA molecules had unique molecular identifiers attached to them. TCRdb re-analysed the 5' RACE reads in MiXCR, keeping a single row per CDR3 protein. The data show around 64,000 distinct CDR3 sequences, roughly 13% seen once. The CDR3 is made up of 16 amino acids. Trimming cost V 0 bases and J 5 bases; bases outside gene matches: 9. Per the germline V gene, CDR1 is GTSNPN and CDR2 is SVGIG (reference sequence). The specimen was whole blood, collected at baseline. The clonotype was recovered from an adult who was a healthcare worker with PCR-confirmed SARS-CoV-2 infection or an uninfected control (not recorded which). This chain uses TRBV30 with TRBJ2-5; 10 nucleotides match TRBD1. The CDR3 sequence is CAWSVLTTGGGETQYF. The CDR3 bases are TGTGCCTGGAGTGTACTGACGACAGGGGGCGGTGAGACCCAGTACTTC. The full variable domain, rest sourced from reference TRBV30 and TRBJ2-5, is SQTIHQWPATLVQPVGSPLSLECTVEGTSNPNLYWYRQAAGRGLQLLFYSVGIGQISSEVPQNLSASRPQDRQFILSSKKLLLSDSGFYLCAWSVLTTGGGETQYFGPGTRLLVL.